The entry below gives a single T cell receptor beta chain sequence along with its context. In this sample, this clone turned up once. Its antigen is unknown. The input lacks base qualities; no much larger clone sits a single base away. The immunoSEQ Assay, a bias-controlled multiplex PCR, was used to amplify TCRbeta CDR3 regions from genomic DNA. The paper's processing steps were these. The number of nucleated cells in each sample was estimated from the amplification of reference gene primers within the assay. To quantify the absolute abundance of each unique TCRbeta CDR3 rearrangement, sequence reads were collapsed and filtered. Productive Simpson clonality was computed per sample as the square root of Simpson's diversity index over productive rearrangements. The table comes from immuneACCESS by way of TCRdb, which keeps in-frame sequences with V and J called. Part of the clones is missing from these tables; in studies checked, under half for an unresolved V gene and the rest for unknown reasons. V, J and clone size were drawn from that table, and D and trimming were deduced from the DNA. This sample gives 250,000 to 300,000 clones in total; around nine tenths of them show up just once. The ten largest clonotypes hold 2% to 2.5% of the sample.

Each collaborating institution followed its own protocols to collect whole blood in K2EDTA tubes. For TCRbeta analysis, collaborators shipped samples as frozen whole blood, isolated PBMCs, or DNA extracted from either of those sample types. These data come from a study of blood T cell repertoires in COVID-19 (dated by TCRdb to about 2020). Regarding the study in general: Collaborator samples came from the United States, Italy and Spain and covered acute and convalescent phases of COVID-19. The material from the prospective study consisted of cDNA or gDNA derived from T cells, B-cell-depleted T cells, or PBMCs. Deeply sampled blood TCRbeta repertoires from subjects exposed to, actively infected with, or recovered from COVID-19 were included in the dataset. The repertoires were made available in a free public database intended to serve as a resource for research on the immune response to SARS-CoV-2. Samples came from the ongoing ImmuneRACE study (first 160 participants) plus 1,254 subjects from 6 global collaborators. Nearly every sample came with metadata listing a de-identified subject ID, COVID-19 status, age in years and sex. HLA class I and class II types, where available, came from metadata supplied by the sample provider rather than from assay-based typing. What the authors observed across the whole study: The quantity of clinical and demographic metadata differed by source and by participant and was supplied without curation.

As encoded in the germline V gene (reference sequence), CDR1 is LNHDA while CDR2 is SQIVND. V trim: 9 bases; J trim: 2 bases; unmatched bases: 4. Spanning cysteine to phenylalanine, the CDR3 consists of 13 amino acids. Just the 39-base CDR3 DNA is kept, in frame starting at base 1. The specimen was peripheral blood. The receptor was derived from a man between 45 and 60 years old with acute or convalescent COVID-19. The rearranged chain carries TRBV19 and TRBJ2-3, with TRBD1 matching 8 junction bases. The DNA sequence is as follows: TGTGCCAGCCTCAGGGGGCCCACAGATACGCAGTATTTT. Its protein product is CASLRGPTDTQYF.